A single sample is the source of the 20 T cell receptor beta chains below, sequenced in a study of CD8 T cells in Susac syndrome. After extraction with the RNeasy kit, about 0.5 to 1 ug of the RNA was reverse transcribed using random hexamers. TCRdb re-called the immunoSEQ multiplex PCR reads through MiXCR, storing one row per CDR3 protein. The sample carries 75,000 to 100,000 distinct CDR3 sequences, around 95% recorded once. Material for sequencing was CD8+ T cells from PBMCs. The receptors shown here come from a human donor with Susac syndrome.

The chain is built from TRBV27 and TRBJ2-1; tentatively, D is TRBD2 (5 bases). This CDR3 has 14 amino acids. The V end was cut by 5 bases, the J end by 2 bases, with 10 bases between. Germline CDR1 and CDR2: MNHEY and SMNVEV (reference sequence). The CDR3 DNA follows: TGTGCCAGCAGTCGAGGGTTTCCCTACAATGAGCAGTTCTTC. Translating it yields CASSRGFPYNEQFF.

This chain joins TRBV7-9 and TRBJ2-6; D not resolved. The V gene lost 3 bases and the J gene lost 0 bases, with 9 bases spanning the gap. This CDR3 spans 16 amino acids. The germline gives CDR1 SEHNR, CDR2 FQNEAQ (reference sequence). CDR3 sequence reads: CASSFVQRSGANVLTF. CDR3 in DNA: TGTGCCAGCAGCTTCGTCCAGCGCTCTGGGGCCAACGTCCTGACTTTC.

The CDR3 protein is CASRPGDRGADTQYF. CDR3 coding DNA: TGTGCCAGTCGCCCGGGGGACAGGGGGGCAGATACGCAGTATTTT. The V and J genes are TRBV19 and TRBJ2-3; 11 bases agree with TRBD1. CDR1 and CDR2 (germline): LNHDA, SQIVND (reference sequence). With V trimmed by 8 bases and J by 4 bases, 8 bases remained unmatched. The CDR3 has 15 amino acids.

The CDR3 DNA sequence: TGTGCCAGCAGTTATTTGGGGGAGCTGTTTTTT. Translated, it gives CASSYLGELFF. J is TRBJ2-2 and V is TRBV6-5; no clear D. This CDR3 has 11 amino acids. With 3 bases removed from V and 8 bases from J, the gap between germline ends came to 4 bases. Germline loops: CDR1 MNHEY, CDR2 SVGAGI.

This chain links TRBV28 with TRBJ2-7; possibly TRBD1 for D (6 bases). The ends were cut back, 3 bases at V and 2 bases at J, with 8 bases in the middle. CDR3 length: 13 amino acids. Germline assignment: CDR1 MDHEN and CDR2 SYDVKM. The CDR3 is CASSLKGAYEQYF. In nucleotides, the CDR3 is TGTGCCAGCAGTTTGAAGGGGGCCTACGAGCAGTACTTC.

This chain joins TRBV4-1 and TRBJ2-7; 9 nucleotides agree with TRBD1. Germline V lookup: CDR1 MGHRA, CDR2 YSYEKL. CDR3 length: 15 amino acids. V shed 5 bases, J shed 7 bases, and the junction held 12 bases outside the gene matches. CDR3 amino acids: CASSANRGLSKEQYF. CDR3 nucleotide sequence: TGCGCCAGCAGCGCCAACAGGGGGCTAAGTAAAGAGCAGTACTTC.

This clonotype was counted only a few times. The rearrangement links TRBV5-5 to TRBJ1-1; D gene uncertain. The CDR3 totals 13 residues. Germline values: CDR1 SGHKS, CDR2 YYEKEE (reference sequence). V gave up 3 bases and J gave up 0 bases, with 6 bases separating them. The CDR3 DNA reads TGTGCCAGCAGCTCTTATCTGAACACTGAAGCTTTCTTT. Amino acids: CASSSYLNTEAFF.

V usage is TRBV5-6 and J usage is TRBJ1-5; no reliable D call. CDR1 and CDR2 from the germline V gene are SGHDT and YYEEEE. The CDR3 runs 14 residues. Between the trimmed V and J ends, which lost 0 bases and 4 bases, there was a span of 8 bases. This CDR3 reads CASSLAAANQPQHF. CDR3 DNA: TGTGCCAGCAGCTTGGCGGCGGCTAATCAGCCCCAGCATTTT.

This sequence joins TRBV10-3 and TRBJ2-7; 11 bases match TRBD2. The CDR3 runs 18 residues. J was trimmed by 6 bases and V by 4 bases; bases with no gene match: 17. The germline gives CDR1 ENHRY, CDR2 SYGVKD. CDR3 sequence: CAISGTIIAGGPFLEQYF. The CDR3 coding sequence is TGTGCCATCAGTGGGACCATCATAGCGGGAGGGCCTTTTCTCGAGCAGTACTTC.

The genes are TRBV3-1 and TRBJ1-4; no reliable D call. V shed 1 base and J shed 2 bases, with 8 bases lying between them. This CDR3 is 15 amino acids long. CDR1 LGHDT and CDR2 YNNKEL come from the germline V gene (reference sequence). The CDR3 spells CASSQGSRTNEKLFF. The DNA for the CDR3 is TGTGCCAGCAGCCAAGGAAGCAGGACTAATGAAAAACTGTTTTTT.

The V call is TRBV30, the J call TRBJ1-2; D unresolved. The CDR3 contains 10 residues. Per germline, CDR1 GTSNPN and CDR2 SVGIG (reference sequence). V gave up 2 bases and J gave up 7 bases, with 5 bases separating them. The CDR3: CAWSSVGYTF. For the CDR3, the DNA is TGTGCCTGGAGTTCGGTTGGCTACACCTTC.

The chain links TRBV29-1 to TRBJ2-1; D call uncertain. Germline V gene data show CDR1 as SQVTM and CDR2 as ANQGSEA. The CDR3 has 12 amino acids. V lost 3 bases, J lost 6 bases, and 9 bases lay in between. CDR3 amino acids: CSVDVFGNEQFF. CDR3 in DNA: TGCAGCGTTGATGTTTTCGGCAATGAGCAGTTCTTC.

This chain uses TRBV9 with TRBJ1-2; 10 bases match TRBD1. The CDR3 contains 13 residues. Germline V CDR1 and CDR2: SGDLS, YYNGEE. Trimming took 5 bases from V and 7 from J; bases not matched to a gene: 5. CDR3 residues: CASRVTGGVGYTF. For the CDR3, the DNA is TGTGCCAGCAGGGTGACAGGGGGCGTTGGCTACACCTTC.

This clonotype was seen only a few times. The chain carries TRBV12-3 or TRBV12-4 and TRBJ2-7; no definite D call. There are 12 residues in the CDR3. Deletions cut 3 bases from V and 5 bases from J, with 8 bases between. In DNA, the CDR3 is TGTGCCAGCAGTTTCGGCGGTAACGAGCAGTACTTC. Protein sequence: CASSFGGNEQYF.

The rearrangement uses TRBV14 and TRBJ2-7; D not certain. Germline V gives CDR1 SGHDN, CDR2 FVKESK. CDR3 length: 12 residues. V gave up 2 bases and J gave up 3 bases, with 5 bases separating them. This CDR3 is CASSQLHYEQYF. The DNA of the CDR3 is TGTGCCAGCAGCCAACTACACTACGAGCAGTACTTC.

The rearrangement joins TRBV20-1 to TRBJ1-1, with D hard to call. Trimming took 5 bases from V and 6 from J, leaving 10 bases between them. The germline V gene has CDR1 DFQATT and CDR2 SNEGSKA (reference sequence). This CDR3 region has 11 residues. The CDR3 reads CSAPRGPEAFF. The CDR3 DNA follows: TGCAGTGCTCCCCGAGGGCCTGAAGCTTTCTTT.

J is TRBJ2-7 and V is TRBV30; the D gene is possibly TRBD2 (6 bases). Germline V lookup: CDR1 GTSNPN, CDR2 SVGIG (reference sequence). The CDR3 covers 14 residues. The V and J ends lost 1 base and 0 bases respectively, with 10 bases between them. CDR3 in amino acids: CAWSAGVGSYEQYF. The CDR3 DNA reads as TGTGCCTGGAGTGCGGGAGTCGGCTCCTACGAGCAGTACTTC.

As concerns this clonotype: A much larger clone differs from this one at a single base, so this may be a read error. The chain joins TRBV27 to TRBJ1-2; no definite D call. Per the germline V gene, CDR1 is MNHEY and CDR2 is SMNVEV (reference sequence). V was clipped by 5 bases and J by 11 bases, with 12 bases between them. This CDR3 has 11 residues. CDR3 DNA sequence: TGTGCCAGCAGTGATTTACATAAGTACACCTTC. It is translated as CASSDLHKYTF.

The chain employs TRBV7-9 and TRBJ1-4; 7 bases match TRBD1. The germline V gene encodes CDR1 SEHNR and CDR2 FQNEAQ (reference sequence). This CDR3 has 13 amino acids. V dropped 5 bases and J dropped 5; count of bases not matched to a gene: 2. CDR3 nucleotides: TGTGCCAGCAGCGGGACAGAAAATGAAAAACTGTTTTTT. It codes for CASSGTENEKLFF.

The chain links TRBV28 to TRBJ2-7; D might be TRBD1 (5 bases). Germline CDR1 and CDR2: MDHEN and SYDVKM. Trimming left V 1 base short and J 3 bases short, with 13 bases between. This CDR3 region has 15 residues. The CDR3 spells CASSLFPTVIYEQYF. CDR3 in DNA: TGTGCCAGCAGTTTATTTCCGACAGTTATCTACGAGCAGTACTTC.